Listed below are T cell receptor beta chains from one sample, sequenced in a study of cytomegalovirus exposure and HLA in healthy donors. The method was immunoSEQ multiplex PCR; TCRdb's version includes in-frame clones alone and lacks a portion of them. The sample has around 100,000 clones, 80% to 85% seen once. Material: PBMCs. All receptors come from a woman in her seventies in good health and CMV-seropositive. Each CDR3 is given with its conserved first and last residue. The D gene is left open where the match is weak. Not every row has a clone size; where given, it reads once, few, many or a size class.

j_call clone_size d_call v_call cdr3_nt cdr3_aa
TRBJ2-1 . TRBD2 TRBV7-9 TGTGCCAGCAGTCCACCCTCTAGCGGGAGTGGCAATGAGCAGTTCTTC CASSPPSSGSGNEQFF
TRBJ2-1 . . TRBV11-3 TGTGCCAGCAGCTTTTTTGCTATCTACAATGAGCAGTTCTTC CASSFFAIYNEQFF
TRBJ2-1 . TRBD2 TRBV9 TGTGCCAGCAGCCCCTCTCCAACTAGCGGGAGGTTGAGTGAGCAGTTCTTC CASSPSPTSGRLSEQFF
TRBJ2-5 few TRBD2 TRBV7-2 TGTGCCAGCAGCTTAGCCGGGGGGTGGGAGACCCAGTACTTC CASSLAGGWETQYF
TRBJ2-3 . TRBD2 TRBV30 TGTGCCTGGACCCCTCCGGGACTAGTGTTTGATACGCAGTATTTT CAWTPPGLVFDTQYF
TRBJ2-5 . . TRBV10-3 TGTGCCATCAGTGAGTCGGCCCGCAGGGGCGCAGAGACCCAGTACTTC CAISESARRGAETQYF
TRBJ2-6 . . TRBV9 TGTGCCAGCAGCGTAGCTCCCAGTAGCCTCTCTGGGGCCAACGTCCTGACTTTC CASSVAPSSLSGANVLTF
TRBJ1-5 . TRBD1 TRBV28 TGTGCCAGCAGTTTCCACAGCCTTTTGACAGGGGGCAATCAGCCCCAGCATTTT CASSFHSLLTGGNQPQHF
TRBJ2-7 . TRBD2 TRBV5-6 TGTGCCAGCAGCTTGGGAGGACTAGCGGGAGGCGCCTACGAGCAGTACTTC CASSLGGLAGGAYEQYF
TRBJ2-7 . . TRBV5-8 TGTGCCAGCAGCTTGGGGACAGTCTACGAGCAGTACTTC CASSLGTVYEQYF
TRBJ2-3 . TRBD2 TRBV5-1 TGCGCCAGCAGCTTGGAGAGCGGGGCTAGCACAGATACGCAGTATTTT CASSLESGASTDTQYF
TRBJ2-5 . TRBD2 TRBV5-4 TGTGCCAGCAGCTTTGTAGGCGGGAGGGAGGGGGAGACCCAGTACTTC CASSFVGGREGETQYF
TRBJ2-1 . TRBD2 TRBV4-1 TGCGCCAGCAGCCAAGGAGCGCGGGAGGCCTACAATGAGCAGTTCTTC CASSQGAREAYNEQFF
TRBJ1-2 . TRBD1 TRBV28 TGTGCCAGCAGTTCACGGACAGGGGGCTTCTATGGCTACACCTTC CASSSRTGGFYGYTF
TRBJ2-3 . . TRBV12-5 TGTGCTAGTGGTTTGGTAGGGCGACAGGCCACAGATACGCAGTATTTT CASGLVGRQATDTQYF
TRBJ2-7 . . TRBV6-1 TGTGCCAGCAGTGAAGGTTACAGGGTCTACGAGCAGTACTTC CASSEGYRVYEQYF
TRBJ2-7 medium-sized . TRBV4-1 TGCGCCAGCAGCCCAACCGGGGATTTTCTCTACGAGCAGTACTTC CASSPTGDFLYEQYF
TRBJ2-2 . . TRBV6-5 TGTGCCAGCACCGACAGTTGGACCGGGGAGCTGTTTTTT CASTDSWTGELFF
TRBJ1-5 . TRBD1 TRBV7-2 TGTGCCAGCAGCTTAACGGCAGGGGGGAATCAGCCCCAGCATTTT CASSLTAGGNQPQHF
TRBJ2-5 . TRBD2 TRBV4-1 TGCGCCAGCAGCCAGGGACTAGTTGAAGAGACCCAGTACTTC CASSQGLVEETQYF
TRBJ2-7 . . TRBV29-1 TGCAGCGTGTCTAGCGCCTACGAGCAGTACTTC CSVSSAYEQYF
TRBJ2-7 . TRBD2 TRBV7-2 TGTGCCAGCAGCCTGCTAGGGGGCGGGAGGGCCAGGGACGAGCAGTACTTC CASSLLGGGRARDEQYF
TRBJ1-4 . . TRBV30 TGTGCCTGGAATCAGGGGACTAATGAAAAACTGTTTTTT CAWNQGTNEKLFF
TRBJ1-5 . TRBD1 TRBV19 TGTGCCAGTAGTCCCGGGACAGGGGAATATCAGCCCCAGCATTTT CASSPGTGEYQPQHF
TRBJ2-1 . . TRBV5-6 TGTGTCAGCAGCCCCCCTCTGGGCCAGCGGCCGACCACCAATGAGCAGTTCTTC CVSSPPLGQRPTTNEQFF
TRBJ2-7 . TRBD1 TRBV5-4 TGTGCCAGCAGCTGGGGGGGACAGGGTCGGAACGAGCAGTACTTC CASSWGGQGRNEQYF
TRBJ1-5 . . TRBV21-1 TGTGCCAGCAGCAAAGGGTGGGGCGGAAGTCAGCCCCAGCATTTT CASSKGWGGSQPQHF
TRBJ1-1 . . TRBV9 TGTGCCAGCAGCGTAGAAACAGGGTCTTGGTTTTCAGGCACTGAAGCTTTCTTT CASSVETGSWFSGTEAFF
TRBJ2-3 . TRBD2 TRBV10-1 TGCGCCAGCAGTGACAACGGGAGGCGGGATACGCAGTATTTT CASSDNGRRDTQYF
TRBJ2-5 . . TRBV14 TGTGCCAGCAGTAGAGGGACTTTCATCTTGGAGACCCAGTACTTC CASSRGTFILETQYF
TRBJ2-1 . . TRBV28 TGTGCCAGCAGTTTTTCCGGGAACTACAATGAGCAGTTCTTC CASSFSGNYNEQFF
TRBJ1-5 . . TRBV4-1 TGCGCCAGCAACCAAGTTCCGGGACTGCAAAATCAGCCCCAGCATTTT CASNQVPGLQNQPQHF
TRBJ2-5 . . TRBV5-1 TGCGCCAGCAGCTTGGTATCTCAGGGTCAAGAGACCCAGTACTTC CASSLVSQGQETQYF
TRBJ1-1 . TRBD1 TRBV4-1 TGCGCCAGCCGGGACAGGGACGCTGAAGCTTTCTTT CASRDRDAEAFF
TRBJ2-7 . . TRBV29-1 TGCAGCGTGGGGACATCCTCCTACGAGCAGTACTTC CSVGTSSYEQYF
TRBJ2-3 . TRBD2 TRBV4-3 TGCGCCAGCAGCCAAGATCCTAGCGGGAGGGCAGATACGCAGTATTTT CASSQDPSGRADTQYF
TRBJ2-2 . TRBD2 TRBV5-1 TGCGCCAGCAGCATGACTAGCGGGCCCACCGGGGAGCTGTTTTTT CASSMTSGPTGELFF
TRBJ1-1 . . TRBV6-6 TGTGCCAGCACCGAAGGGGCGTACACTGAAGCTTTCTTT CASTEGAYTEAFF
TRBJ2-5 . . TRBV30 TGTGCCTGGAGTTTGGGGGGACGGTTAGAGACCCAGTACTTC CAWSLGGRLETQYF
TRBJ2-2 . TRBD1 TRBV10-3 TGTGCCATTAGGGCAGGGGGCTCGAACACCGGGGAGCTGTTTTTT CAIRAGGSNTGELFF
TRBJ1-1 . . TRBV30 TGTGCCTGGAGTCGACAGCAGAACACTGAAGCTTTCTTT CAWSRQQNTEAFF
TRBJ2-5 few TRBD1 TRBV6-1 TGTGCCAGCAGTGATTCCTGGACAGGGGGTAGGCAAGAGACCCAGTACTTC CASSDSWTGGRQETQYF
TRBJ2-7 . TRBD2 TRBV14 TGTGCCAGCAGCCTTCCGGGACTAGCGGGAGTTTACGAGCAGTACTTC CASSLPGLAGVYEQYF
TRBJ1-1 . . TRBV5-1 TGCGCCAGCAGCTTGGTTCCAGGGGTGGTCAACACTGAAGCTTTCTTT CASSLVPGVVNTEAFF